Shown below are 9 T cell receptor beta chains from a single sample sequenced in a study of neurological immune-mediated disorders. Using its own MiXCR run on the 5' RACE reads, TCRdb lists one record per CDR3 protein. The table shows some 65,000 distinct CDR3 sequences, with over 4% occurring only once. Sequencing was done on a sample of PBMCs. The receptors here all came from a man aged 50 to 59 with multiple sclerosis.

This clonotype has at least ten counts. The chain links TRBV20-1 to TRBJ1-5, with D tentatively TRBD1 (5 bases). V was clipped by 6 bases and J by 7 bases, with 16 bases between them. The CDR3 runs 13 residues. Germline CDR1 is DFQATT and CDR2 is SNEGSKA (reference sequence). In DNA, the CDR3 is TGCAGTGCCCGCGGGCAGGGCACACAGCCCCAGCATTTT. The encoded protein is CSARGQGTQPQHF.

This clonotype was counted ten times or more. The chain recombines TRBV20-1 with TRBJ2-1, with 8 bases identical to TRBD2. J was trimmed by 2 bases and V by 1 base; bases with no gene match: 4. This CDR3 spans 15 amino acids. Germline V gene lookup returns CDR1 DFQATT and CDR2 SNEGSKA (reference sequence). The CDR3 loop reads CSARVGGGTYNEQFF. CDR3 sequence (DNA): TGCAGTGCTAGAGTCGGGGGGGGTACCTACAATGAGCAGTTCTTC.

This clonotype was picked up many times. In DNA form, the CDR3 reads TGCGCCAGCAGCTTGGCGAGAAGCACAGATACGCAGTATTTT. Translating gives CASSLARSTDTQYF. The J gene is TRBJ2-3, the V gene TRBV5-1; D uncertain. Germline V lookup: CDR1 SGHRS, CDR2 YFSETQ. V was pared by 0 bases and J by 0 bases, with 5 bases between. The CDR3 loop spans 14 amino acids.

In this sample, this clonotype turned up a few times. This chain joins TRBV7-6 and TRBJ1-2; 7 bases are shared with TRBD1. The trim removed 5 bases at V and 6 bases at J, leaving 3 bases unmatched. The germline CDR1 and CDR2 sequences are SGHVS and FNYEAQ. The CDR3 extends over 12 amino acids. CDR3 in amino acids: CASSRTGDGYTF. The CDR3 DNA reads TGTGCCAGCAGCCGGACAGGTGATGGCTACACCTTC. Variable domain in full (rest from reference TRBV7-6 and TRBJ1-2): GAGVSQSPRYKVTKRGQDVALRCDPISGHVSLYWYRQALGQGPEFLTYFNYEAQQDKSGLPNDRFSAERPEGSISTLTIQRTEQRDSAMYRCASSRTGDGYTFGSGTRLTVV.

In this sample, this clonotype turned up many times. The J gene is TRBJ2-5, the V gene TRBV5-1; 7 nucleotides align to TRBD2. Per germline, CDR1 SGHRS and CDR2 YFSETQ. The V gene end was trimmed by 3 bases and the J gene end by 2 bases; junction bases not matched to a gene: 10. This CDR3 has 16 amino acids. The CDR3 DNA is TGCGCCAGCAGCTCGGCAGCGGGGTCTCCACAAGAGACCCAGTACTTC. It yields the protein CASSSAAGSPQETQYF.

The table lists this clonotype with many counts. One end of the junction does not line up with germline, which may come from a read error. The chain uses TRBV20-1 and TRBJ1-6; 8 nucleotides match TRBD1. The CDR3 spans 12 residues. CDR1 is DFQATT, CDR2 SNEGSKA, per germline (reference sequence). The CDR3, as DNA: TGCAGTGCGCAGGGACAGGTTTCACCCCTCAACTTT. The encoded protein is CSAQGQVSPLNF.

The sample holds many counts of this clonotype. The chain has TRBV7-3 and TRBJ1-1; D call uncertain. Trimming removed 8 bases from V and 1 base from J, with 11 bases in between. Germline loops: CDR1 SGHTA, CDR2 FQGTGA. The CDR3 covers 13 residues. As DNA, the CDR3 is TGTGCCAGCTCTAGTTCGAGGAACACTGAAGCTTTCTTT. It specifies CASSSSRNTEAFF.

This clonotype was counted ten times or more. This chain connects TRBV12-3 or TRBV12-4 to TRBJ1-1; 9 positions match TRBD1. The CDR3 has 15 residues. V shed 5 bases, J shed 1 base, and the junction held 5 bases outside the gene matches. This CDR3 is CASSPWGQGNTEAFF. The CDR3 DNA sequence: TGTGCCAGCAGTCCCTGGGGACAGGGGAACACTGAAGCTTTCTTT.

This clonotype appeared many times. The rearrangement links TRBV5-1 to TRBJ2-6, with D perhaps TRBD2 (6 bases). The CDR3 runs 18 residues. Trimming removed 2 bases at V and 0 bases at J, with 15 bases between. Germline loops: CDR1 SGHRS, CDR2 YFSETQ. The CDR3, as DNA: TGCGCCAGCAGCTTTTGGAGGGTTGCTAGCTCTGGGGCCAACGTCCTGACTTTC. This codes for CASSFWRVASSGANVLTF.